The T cell receptor (beta chain) under discussion was sequenced for a study of blood T cell repertoires in COVID-19. About the research overall: Sample material is recorded as cDNA or gDNA derived from T cells, B-cell-depleted T cells, or PBMCs.

Measured with immunoSEQ multiplex PCR; TCRdb has only the in-frame clones, and not every one. The table shows 150,000 to 200,000 clones, with approximately 91% occurring only once. Seattle's enrolled individuals joined amid active infection and were then monitored longitudinally. V was trimmed by 5 bases and J by 4 bases, leaving 8 bases between them. The CDR3 spans 12 residues. Specimen: peripheral blood. This clonotype was sampled from a young man with COVID-19, enrolled during active disease. The V gene is TRBV12-3 or TRBV12-4, the J gene TRBJ1-1; D remains ambiguous. CDR3 sequence (DNA): TGTGCCAGCAGTCCCGACATCACTGAAGCTTTCTTT. This encodes CASSPDITEAFF.